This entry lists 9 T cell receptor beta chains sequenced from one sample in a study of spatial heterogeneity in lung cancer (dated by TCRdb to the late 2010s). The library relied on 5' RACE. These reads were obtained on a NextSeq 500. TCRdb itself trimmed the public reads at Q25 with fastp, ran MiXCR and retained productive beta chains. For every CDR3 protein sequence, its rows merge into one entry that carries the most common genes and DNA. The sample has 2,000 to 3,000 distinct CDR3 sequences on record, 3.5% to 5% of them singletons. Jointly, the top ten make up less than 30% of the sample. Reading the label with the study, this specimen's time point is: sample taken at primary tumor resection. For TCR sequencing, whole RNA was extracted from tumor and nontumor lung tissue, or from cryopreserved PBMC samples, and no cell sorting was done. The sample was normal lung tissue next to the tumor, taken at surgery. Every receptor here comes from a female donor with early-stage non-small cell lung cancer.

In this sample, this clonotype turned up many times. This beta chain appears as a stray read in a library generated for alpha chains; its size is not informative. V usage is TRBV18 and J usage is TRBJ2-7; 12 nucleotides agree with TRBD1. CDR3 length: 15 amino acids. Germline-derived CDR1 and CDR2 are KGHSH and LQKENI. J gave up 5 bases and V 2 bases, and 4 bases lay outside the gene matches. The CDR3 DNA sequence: TGTGCCAGCTCACCAAGCGGGACAGGGGGCAACGAGCAGTACTTC. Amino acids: CASSPSGTGGNEQYF.

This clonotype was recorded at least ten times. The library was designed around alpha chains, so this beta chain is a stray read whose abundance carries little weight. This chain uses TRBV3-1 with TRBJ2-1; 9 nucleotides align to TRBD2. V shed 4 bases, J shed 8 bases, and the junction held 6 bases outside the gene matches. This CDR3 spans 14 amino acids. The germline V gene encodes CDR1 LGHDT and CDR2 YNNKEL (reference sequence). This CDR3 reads CASSPGTSWDEQFF. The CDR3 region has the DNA TGTGCCAGCAGCCCCGGGACTAGCTGGGATGAGCAGTTCTTC.

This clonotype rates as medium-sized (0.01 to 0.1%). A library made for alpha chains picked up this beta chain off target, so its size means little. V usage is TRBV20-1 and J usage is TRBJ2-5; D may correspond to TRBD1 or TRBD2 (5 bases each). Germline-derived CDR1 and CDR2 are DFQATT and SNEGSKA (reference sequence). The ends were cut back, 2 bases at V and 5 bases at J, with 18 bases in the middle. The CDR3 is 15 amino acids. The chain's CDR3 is CSARPDSDIGETQYF. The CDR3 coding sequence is TGCAGTGCTAGACCGGACTCGGACATTGGTGAGACCCAGTACTTC.

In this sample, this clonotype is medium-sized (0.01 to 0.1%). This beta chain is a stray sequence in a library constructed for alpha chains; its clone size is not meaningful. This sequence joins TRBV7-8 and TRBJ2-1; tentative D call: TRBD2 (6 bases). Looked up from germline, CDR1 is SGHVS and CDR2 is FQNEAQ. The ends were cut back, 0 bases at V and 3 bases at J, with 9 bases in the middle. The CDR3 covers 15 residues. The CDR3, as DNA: TGTGCCAGCAGCTTAGCGGAGGACTACTACAATGAGCAGTTCTTC. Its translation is CASSLAEDYYNEQFF.

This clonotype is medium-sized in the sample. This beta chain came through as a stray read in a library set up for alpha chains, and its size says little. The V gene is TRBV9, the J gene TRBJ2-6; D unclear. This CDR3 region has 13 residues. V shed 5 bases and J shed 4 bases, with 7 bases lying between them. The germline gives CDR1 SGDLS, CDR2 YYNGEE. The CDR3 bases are TGTGCCAGCAGTAATGGAGGGGCCAACGTCCTGACTTTC. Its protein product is CASSNGGANVLTF.

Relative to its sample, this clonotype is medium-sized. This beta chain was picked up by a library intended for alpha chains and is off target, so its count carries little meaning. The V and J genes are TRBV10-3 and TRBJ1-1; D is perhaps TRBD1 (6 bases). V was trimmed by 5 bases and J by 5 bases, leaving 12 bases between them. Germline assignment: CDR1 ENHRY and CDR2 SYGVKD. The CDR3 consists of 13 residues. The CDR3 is CAISRPGATEAFF. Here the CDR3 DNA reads TGTGCCATCAGTCGACCAGGGGCGACTGAAGCTTTCTTT.

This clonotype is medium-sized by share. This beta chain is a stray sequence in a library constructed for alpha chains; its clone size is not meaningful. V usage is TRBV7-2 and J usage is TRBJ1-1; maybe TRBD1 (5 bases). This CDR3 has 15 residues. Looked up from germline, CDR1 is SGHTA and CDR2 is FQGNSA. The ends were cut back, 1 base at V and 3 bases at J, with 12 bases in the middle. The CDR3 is CASSLGGAPYTEAFF. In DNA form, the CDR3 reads TGTGCCAGCAGCTTAGGGGGCGCCCCGTACACTGAAGCTTTCTTT.

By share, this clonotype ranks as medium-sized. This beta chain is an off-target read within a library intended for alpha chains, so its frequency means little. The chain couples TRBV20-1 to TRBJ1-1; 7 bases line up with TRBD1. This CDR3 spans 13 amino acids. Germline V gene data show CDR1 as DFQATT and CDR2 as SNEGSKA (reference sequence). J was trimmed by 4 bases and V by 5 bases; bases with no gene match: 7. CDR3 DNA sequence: TGCAGTGCTCCCCGACAGGGCGGCACTGAAGCTTTCTTT. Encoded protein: CSAPRQGGTEAFF.

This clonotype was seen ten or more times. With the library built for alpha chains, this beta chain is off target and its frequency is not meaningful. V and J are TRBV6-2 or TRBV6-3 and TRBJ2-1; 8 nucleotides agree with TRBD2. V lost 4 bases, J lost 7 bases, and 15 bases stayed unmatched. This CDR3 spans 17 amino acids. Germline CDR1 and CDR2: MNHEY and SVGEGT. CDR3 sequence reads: CASSSLTPTGGVNEQFF. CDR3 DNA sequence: TGTGCCAGCAGTTCCCTTACCCCGACGGGGGGGGTTAATGAGCAGTTCTTC.